Detailed here is one T cell receptor beta chain. Here immunoSEQ multiplex PCR was the method, and the copy in TCRdb shows in-frame clones only, minus some. The repertoire consists of some 190,000 clones, with around 80% occurring once and the leading ten covering approximately 15%. This entry comes from a study of blood T cell repertoires in COVID-19. This receptor was obtained from a man in his 60s who had been exposed to COVID-19. The sequencing input was PBMCs or T cells enriched from blood (not recorded which).

The CDR3 DNA sequence: TGTGCCAGCAGCCAAGATCCTCCTGAGACCTACGAGCAGTACTTC. Its translation is CASSQDPPETYEQYF. The chain carries TRBV3-1 (or the pseudogene TRBV3-2) and TRBJ2-7; D is unclear. This CDR3 is 15 amino acids long. The germline V gene has CDR1 LGHDT and CDR2 YNNKEL (reference sequence). Between the trimmed V and J ends, which lost 0 bases and 2 bases, there was a span of 11 bases.